A selection of T cell receptor beta chains follows, all from one sample in a study of blood T cell repertoires in COVID-19. Some clones are missing from TCRdb's copy, which holds only in-frame ones; the method was immunoSEQ multiplex PCR. The sample includes just over 300,000 clones, around 90% of them seen just once. The sequencing input was PBMCs or T cells enriched from blood (not recorded which). The receptors were gathered from a woman aged 18-29 years who had recovered from COVID-19. The CDR3 runs from the conserved cysteine through the conserved F or W.

CDR3 protein: CASSHTRRDRPYGYTF
J gene: TRBJ1-2
V gene: TRBV4-3
CDR3 length: 16

CDR3 protein: CASFTRRTNYGYTF
J gene: TRBJ1-2
V gene: TRBV5-6
CDR3 length: 14

CDR3 protein: CVTLWGPVAGGSSYNEQFF
J gene: TRBJ2-1
V gene: TRBV7-6
CDR3 length: 19

CDR3 protein: CASSINRGGTDTQYF
J gene: TRBJ2-3
V gene: TRBV5-1
CDR3 length: 15

CDR3 protein: CASSATGTPAYEQYF
J gene: TRBJ2-7
V gene: TRBV28
CDR3 length: 15

CDR3 protein: CAISKVGTSGGNEQFF
J gene: TRBJ2-1
V gene: TRBV10-3
CDR3 length: 16

CDR3 protein: CASSLPRAGALAPNYGYTF
J gene: TRBJ1-2
V gene: TRBV11-2
CDR3 length: 19

CDR3 protein: CASSLGQLLGYTF
J gene: TRBJ1-2
V gene: TRBV13
CDR3 length: 13

CDR3 protein: CASSPETAPYEQYF
J gene: TRBJ2-7
V gene: TRBV9
CDR3 length: 14

CDR3 protein: CASSRDRGANQPQHF
J gene: TRBJ1-5
V gene: TRBV5-8
CDR3 length: 15

CDR3 protein: CASSSSGGSGYTF
J gene: TRBJ1-2
V gene: TRBV11-3
CDR3 length: 13

CDR3 protein: CASSQTRGYEQFF
J gene: TRBJ2-1
V gene: TRBV4-2
CDR3 length: 13

CDR3 protein: CASSFWEEQFF
J gene: TRBJ2-1
V gene: TRBV12-3/TRBV12-4
CDR3 length: 11

CDR3 protein: CSASRQGASGNQPQHF
J gene: TRBJ1-5
V gene: TRBV20-1
CDR3 length: 16

CDR3 protein: CASKPSGERDTQYF
J gene: TRBJ2-3
V gene: TRBV5-1
CDR3 length: 14

CDR3 protein: CASRGTRTGGVQNYGYTF
J gene: TRBJ1-2
V gene: TRBV27
CDR3 length: 18

CDR3 protein: CASSAQGPISPLHF
J gene: TRBJ1-6
V gene: TRBV19
CDR3 length: 14

CDR3 protein: CASSFAGHTEAFF
J gene: TRBJ1-1
V gene: TRBV12-3/TRBV12-4
CDR3 length: 13